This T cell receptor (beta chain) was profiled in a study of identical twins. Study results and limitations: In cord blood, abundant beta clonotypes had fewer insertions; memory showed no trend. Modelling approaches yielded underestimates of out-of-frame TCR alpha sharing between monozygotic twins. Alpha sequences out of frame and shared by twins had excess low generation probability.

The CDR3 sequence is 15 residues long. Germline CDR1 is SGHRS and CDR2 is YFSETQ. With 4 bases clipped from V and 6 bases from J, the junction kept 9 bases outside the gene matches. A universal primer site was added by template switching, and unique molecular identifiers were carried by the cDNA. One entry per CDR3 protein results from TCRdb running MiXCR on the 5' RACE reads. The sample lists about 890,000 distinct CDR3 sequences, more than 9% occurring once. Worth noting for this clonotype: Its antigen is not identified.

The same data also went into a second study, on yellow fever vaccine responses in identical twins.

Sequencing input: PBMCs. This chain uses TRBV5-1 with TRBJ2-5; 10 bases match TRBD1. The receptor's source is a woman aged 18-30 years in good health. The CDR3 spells CASSARQGAVQTQYF. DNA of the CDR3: TGCGCCAGCAGCGCGAGACAGGGGGCCGTACAGACCCAGTACTTC. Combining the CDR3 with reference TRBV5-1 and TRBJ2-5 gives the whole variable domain KAGVTQTPRYLIKTRGQQVTLSCSPISGHRSVSWYQQTPGQGLQFLFEYFSETQRNKGNFPGRFSGRQFSNSRSEMNVSTLELGDSALYLCASSARQGAVQTQYFGPGTRLLVL.